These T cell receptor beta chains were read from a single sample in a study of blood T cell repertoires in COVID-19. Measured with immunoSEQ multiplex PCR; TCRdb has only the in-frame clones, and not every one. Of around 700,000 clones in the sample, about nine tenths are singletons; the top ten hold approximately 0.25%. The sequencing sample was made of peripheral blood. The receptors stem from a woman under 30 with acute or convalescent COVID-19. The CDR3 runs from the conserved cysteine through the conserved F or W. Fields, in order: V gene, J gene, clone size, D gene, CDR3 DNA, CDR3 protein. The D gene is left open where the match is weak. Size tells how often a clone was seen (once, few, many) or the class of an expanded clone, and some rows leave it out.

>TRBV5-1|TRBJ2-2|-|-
TGCGCCAGCAGCTTGCAGGCCGGGGGTCCCGGGGAGCTGTTTTTT
CASSLQAGGPGELFF
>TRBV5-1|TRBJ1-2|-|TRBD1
TGCGCCAGCAGCTTGGAGGACAGGGGAGATGGCTACACCTTC
CASSLEDRGDGYTF
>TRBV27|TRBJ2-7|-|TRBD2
TGTGCCAGCAGTTTAGGGAGGGGCTACGAGCAGTACTTC
CASSLGRGYEQYF
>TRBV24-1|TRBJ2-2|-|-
TGTGCCACCAGTGATCTTTTACGGGGAACCGGGGAGCTGTTTTTT
CATSDLLRGTGELFF
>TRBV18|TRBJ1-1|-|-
TGTGCCAGCTCACCAAGGCAGGGGAACACTGAAGCTTTCTTT
CASSPRQGNTEAFF
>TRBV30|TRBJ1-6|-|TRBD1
TGTGCCGGGGACAGGGGGATGCGGAATTCACCCCTCCACTTT
CAGDRGMRNSPLHF
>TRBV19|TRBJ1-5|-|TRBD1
TGTGCCAGTACTACGGACAGGGCGGGCAATCAGCCCCAGCATTTT
CASTTDRAGNQPQHF
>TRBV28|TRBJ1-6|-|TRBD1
TGTGCCAGCAGTTTGTCGGGACAGAGAAGCTATAATTCACCCCTCCACTTT
CASSLSGQRSYNSPLHF
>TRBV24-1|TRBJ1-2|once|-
TGTGCCACCAGTGCCACCCGGGGAGTTAATGGCTACACCTTC
CATSATRGVNGYTF
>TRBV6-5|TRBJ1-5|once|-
TGTGCCAGCAGCGGGAAGATAGGGCAGCAGCCCCAGCATTTT
CASSGKIGQQPQHF
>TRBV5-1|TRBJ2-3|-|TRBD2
TGCGCCAGCAGCAGGGGTAGCGGGGGGCTCACAGATACGCAGTATTTT
CASSRGSGGLTDTQYF